This T cell receptor beta chain was captured by sequencing in a study of human T cells and chemical hapten exposure. Study as a whole: The scalp of each patient received a weekly diphenylcyclopropenone dose for the full roughly 23-week study. Patch testing placed 0.01% DPC on the upper back, with readings at 6 days. Study-wide results and caveats: Expanded TCR sets contained significantly more large CDR3 similarity clusters than controls.

This clonotype was detected many times. As yet, its antigen is unknown. CDR3 size: 13 residues. Trimming pared 1 base from V and 3 bases from J, leaving 4 bases between. Germline-derived CDR1 and CDR2 are SGHNT and YYREEE (reference sequence). Individual cDNA molecules (in the library) carried attached unique molecular identifiers. From the RACE reads, TCRdb called clonotypes with MiXCR, one entry per CDR3 protein. The profile shows approximately 100,000 distinct CDR3 sequences, about 8.9% of them singletons. Documented time point: pre-sensitization, week 0. The treatment was: therapeutic diphenylcyclopropenone sensitization with weekly scalp DPC.

Sequenced material: whole blood, taken in connection with sensitization to the hapten diphenylcyclopropenone (DPC). This chain connects TRBV5-4 to TRBJ1-4, with unresolved D. The sequence came from a woman between 40 and 50 years old with alopecia areata. Some clones in this sample may be carry-over from other donors' samples. CDR3 sequence (DNA): TGTGCCAGCAGCTTGCTTCCTAATGAAAAACTGTTTTTT. Residues: CASSLLPNEKLFF.